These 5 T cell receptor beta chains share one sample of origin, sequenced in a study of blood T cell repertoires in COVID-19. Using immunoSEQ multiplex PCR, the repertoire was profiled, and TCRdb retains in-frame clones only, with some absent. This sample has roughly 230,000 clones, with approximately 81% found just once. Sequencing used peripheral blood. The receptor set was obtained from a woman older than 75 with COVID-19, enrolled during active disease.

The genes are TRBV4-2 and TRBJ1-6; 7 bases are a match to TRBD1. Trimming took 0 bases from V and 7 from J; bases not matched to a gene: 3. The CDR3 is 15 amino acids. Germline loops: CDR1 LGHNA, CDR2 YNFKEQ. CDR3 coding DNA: TGTGCCAGCAGCCAAGATCCAGGGGGGAATTCACCCCTCCACTTT. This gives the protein CASSQDPGGNSPLHF.

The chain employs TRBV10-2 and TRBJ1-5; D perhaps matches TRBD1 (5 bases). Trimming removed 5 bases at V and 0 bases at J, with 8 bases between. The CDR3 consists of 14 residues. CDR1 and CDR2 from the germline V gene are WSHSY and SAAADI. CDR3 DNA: TGCGCCAGCAGTCAACAGGATAGCAATCAGCCCCAGCATTTT. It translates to CASSQQDSNQPQHF.

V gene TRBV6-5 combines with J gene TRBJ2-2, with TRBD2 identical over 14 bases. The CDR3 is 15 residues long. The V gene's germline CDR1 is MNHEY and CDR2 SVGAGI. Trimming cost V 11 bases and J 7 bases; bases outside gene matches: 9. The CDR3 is CAATGTSGSYGELFF. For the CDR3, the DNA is TGTGCCGCCACCGGGACTAGCGGGAGTTACGGGGAGCTGTTTTTT.

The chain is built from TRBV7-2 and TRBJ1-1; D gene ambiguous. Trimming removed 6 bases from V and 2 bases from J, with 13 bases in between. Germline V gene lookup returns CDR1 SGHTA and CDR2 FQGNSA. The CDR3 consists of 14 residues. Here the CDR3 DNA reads TGTGCCAGCAGTTACCAATTGGCAAACACTGAAGCTTTCTTT. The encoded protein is CASSYQLANTEAFF.

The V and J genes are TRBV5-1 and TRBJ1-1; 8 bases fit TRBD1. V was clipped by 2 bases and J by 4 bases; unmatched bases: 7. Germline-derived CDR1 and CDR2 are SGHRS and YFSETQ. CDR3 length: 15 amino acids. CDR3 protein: CASSLEAGGGTEAFF. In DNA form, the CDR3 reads TGCGCCAGCAGCTTAGAGGCAGGGGGCGGCACTGAAGCTTTCTTT.